This T cell receptor (beta chain) was observed in a study of cytomegalovirus exposure and HLA in healthy donors. With respect to this clone: Its antigen is currently unknown.

Study-wide results and limits: In a later analysis, donors in an Asian-associated ancestry cluster reportedly had fewer N-insertions in productive TCRs than the cohort mean. Among TCR beta chains, those listed as cytomegalovirus-associated numbered about 160.

The germline CDR1 and CDR2 sequences are SGHRS and YFSETQ. V was pared by 4 bases and J by 0 bases, with 23 bases of the junction left unmatched. This CDR3 spans 23 amino acids. It was with 60 Vbeta and 13 Jbeta primers that the PCR ran. Here immunoSEQ multiplex PCR was the method, and the copy in TCRdb shows in-frame clones only, minus some. The sample has tens of thousands of clones, 73% seen once. Though nominally healthy at sampling, donors likely had unrecorded immune exposures. This sequence joins TRBV5-1 and TRBJ2-7; TRBD2 matches 15 bases. The receptor was isolated from a man between 50 and 59 years old in good health and CMV-seronegative. Sequencing input: PBMCs. CDR3 loop: CASSLTRSDGPGLAGGSSYEQYF. Here the CDR3 DNA reads TGCGCCAGCAGCCTCACCCGATCGGATGGGCCGGGACTAGCGGGGGGAAGCTCCTACGAGCAGTACTTC. Based on the CDR3 plus reference TRBV5-1 and TRBJ2-7, the full variable domain is KAGVTQTPRYLIKTRGQQVTLSCSPISGHRSVSWYQQTPGQGLQFLFEYFSETQRNKGNFPGRFSGRQFSNSRSEMNVSTLELGDSALYLCASSLTRSDGPGLAGGSSYEQYFGPGTRLTVT.